The clone carrying this T cell receptor beta chain was counted at least ten times. Not enrolled were patients with uncontrolled infection, other autoimmune disease, pregnancy or lactation. The study based diagnoses on clinical symptoms, serum thyroxine and TRAb, thyroid ultrasound and orbital computed tomography. This specimen belongs to a study of T cells in Graves' hyperthyroidism and ophthalmopathy. Amplification of TCR beta CDR3 regions used RNA as the template. First-round RT-PCR of the TCR CDR3 relied on the HTBI primer set. Each CDR3 protein is one row after TCRdb ran MiXCR on the multiplex PCR reads. The sample yields some 550,000 distinct CDR3 sequences, roughly 16% seen once. The J segment lost 7 bases and the V segment lost 4 bases, leaving 0 bases of the junction unmatched. Germline lookup yields CDR1 SNHLY and CDR2 FYNNEI. The CDR3 length is 13 residues.

The receptor was derived from a woman aged 40 to 50 with Graves' ophthalmopathy. The sequenced material came from blood. The chain is built from TRBV2 and TRBJ1-6; 8 bases are a match to TRBD1. CDR3 amino acids: CASSGTGNSPLHF. In DNA, the CDR3 is TGTGCCAGCAGTGGGACAGGGAATTCACCCCTCCACTTT. Complete variable domain (other parts from reference TRBV2 and TRBJ1-6): EPEVTQTPSHQVTQMGQEVILRCVPISNHLYFYWYRQILGQKVEFLVSFYNNEISEKSEIFDDQFSVERPDGSNFTLKIRSTKLEDSAMYFCASSGTGNSPLHFGNGTRLTVT.